This TCR beta chain came from a study of CD4+ T cells in melanoma. Overall study findings and caveats: A reported correlation linked neoantigen-specific CD4+ T cells to CD8+, macrophage and B cell function. Reportedly, melanoma neoantigen-specific CD4+ T cells showed varied differentiation states.

Sequencing used immunoSEQ multiplex PCR; TCRdb keeps in-frame clones, though not all of them. The sample has approximately 9,600 clones, 50% to 70% seen once; the top ten hold roughly a quarter. V lost 1 base to trimming and J lost 4 bases, with 5 bases between them. The CDR3 is 13 amino acids. Germline CDR1 is LGHNA and CDR2 is YNFKEQ. Remarks on this clone: Antigen specificity is unknown.

The chain combines TRBV4-2 with TRBJ1-3; D is unclear. Specimen: cells from a culture (not recorded whether cultured in vitro). The TCR comes from a human donor with melanoma. The CDR3 reads CASSQGMGNTIYF. The CDR3 DNA follows: TGTGCCAGCAGCCAAGGTATGGGAAACACCATATATTTT.